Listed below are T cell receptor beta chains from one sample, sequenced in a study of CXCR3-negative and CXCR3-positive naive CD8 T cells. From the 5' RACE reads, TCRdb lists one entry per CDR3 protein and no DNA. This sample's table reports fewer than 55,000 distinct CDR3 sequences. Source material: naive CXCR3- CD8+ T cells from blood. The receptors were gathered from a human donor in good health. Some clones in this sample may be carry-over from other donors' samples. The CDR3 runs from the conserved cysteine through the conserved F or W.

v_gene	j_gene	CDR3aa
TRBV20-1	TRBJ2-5	CSARPSGGARETQYF
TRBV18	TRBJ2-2	CASSPGGSTGELFF
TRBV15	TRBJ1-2	CATSRDRSFGYTF
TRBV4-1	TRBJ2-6	CASSPNRGSGANVLTF
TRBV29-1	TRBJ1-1	CSGGTLNTEAFF
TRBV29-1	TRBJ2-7	CSVEVLKREGSYEQYF
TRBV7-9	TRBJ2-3	CASSLSDSSTDTQYF
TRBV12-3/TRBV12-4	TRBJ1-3	CASNHGTNPIETIYF
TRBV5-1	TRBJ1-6	CASSLERGDNSPLHF
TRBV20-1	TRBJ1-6	CSASELANSPLHF
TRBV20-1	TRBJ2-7	CSAIYPGRGDLLEQYF
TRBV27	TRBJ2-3	CASESGSSTQYF
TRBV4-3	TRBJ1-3	CASSQERGSGNTIYF
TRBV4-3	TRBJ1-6	CASSQDDSGRPNSPLHF
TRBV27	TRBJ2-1	CASASGTGGLNEQFF
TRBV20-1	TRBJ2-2	CSAGDFQTGELFF
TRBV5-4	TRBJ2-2	CASSPRAAAGELFF
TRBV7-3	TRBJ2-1	CASSLTAGGMGEQFF
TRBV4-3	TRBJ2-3	CASSQDLGAPAPDTQYF
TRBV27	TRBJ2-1	CASSLTMYNEQLF
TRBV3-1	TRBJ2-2	CASSPLPGDSTGELFF
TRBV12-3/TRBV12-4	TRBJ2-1	CASYNRGGSSSYNEQFF
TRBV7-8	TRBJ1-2	CASSLAISPNYGYTF
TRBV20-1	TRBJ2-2	CSARRDRVESGELFF
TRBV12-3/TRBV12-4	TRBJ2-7	CASSLGPRDPGGSYEQYF
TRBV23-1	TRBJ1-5	CASSQSTSSGINQPQHF
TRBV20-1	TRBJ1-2	CSAPNLQGQKGGYTF
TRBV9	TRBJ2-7	CASSAGLAGDYEQYF
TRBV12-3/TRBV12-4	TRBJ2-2	CASTNRQHTGELFF
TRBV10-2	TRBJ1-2	CASTDLGGYTF
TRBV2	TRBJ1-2	CASSVMDRGFVYYGYTF
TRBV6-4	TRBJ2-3	CASSVQGEATDTQYF